These 20 T cell receptor beta chains originate from one sample sequenced in a study of vaccination and CD4 T cells after COVID-19. Their specific antigens are unknown. An Oncomine TCR Beta short-read assay was used to sequence the DNA from cultured CD4+ T cells. TCRdb used MiXCR to reprocess the PCR reads, holding one entry per CDR3 protein. The sample has roughly 22,000 distinct CDR3 sequences; about 30% are singletons. Treatment meaning: approximately 9-day PBMC culture with coronavirus spike peptide pools or control peptides (ViraFEST assay). Sequenced input: cultured CD4+ T cells from blood. These receptors came from a human donor with COVID-19.

This clonotype has a handful of counts. The V gene is TRBV19, the J gene TRBJ1-2; 8 nucleotides agree with TRBD1. The CDR3 is 15 amino acids. Germline V gene sequence: CDR1 LNHDA, CDR2 SQIVND (reference sequence). The V segment lost 1 base and the J segment 4 bases; nucleotides outside the gene matches: 5. The CDR3 spells CASSIAGTGGYGYTF. DNA for the CDR3: TGTGCCAGTAGTATAGCCGGAACAGGGGGCTATGGCTACACCTTC.

This clonotype was found a few times. J is TRBJ1-6 and V is TRBV6-1, with 9 bases aligning to TRBD1. CDR1 is MNHNS, CDR2 SASEGT, per germline. The CDR3 consists of 15 residues. V lost 4 bases and J lost 9; bases outside the gene matches: 7. The CDR3: CASSGETGGSSPLHF. CDR3 sequence (DNA): TGTGCCAGCAGTGGAGAGACAGGGGGTTCTTCACCCCTCCACTTT.

This clonotype showed up just a few times. The chain uses TRBV20-1 and TRBJ2-5; unclear D gene. The CDR3 contains 16 residues. CDR1 is DFQATT, CDR2 SNEGSKA, per germline (reference sequence). V gave up 0 bases and J gave up 1 base, with 15 bases separating them. The CDR3 reads CSARDRWSVGQETQYF. CDR3 nucleotides: TGCAGTGCTAGAGATCGATGGTCCGTAGGCCAAGAGACCCAGTACTTC.

This chain connects TRBV25-1 to TRBJ2-5; D is unresolved. CDR1 and CDR2 (germline): MGHDK, SYGVNS. V was pared by 4 bases and J by 1 base, with 4 bases between. The CDR3 contains 12 residues. CDR3 DNA: TGTGCCAGCAGTGTTGGCCAAGAGACCCAGTACTTC. Its translation: CASSVGQETQYF.

This clonotype came up once. This chain joins TRBV27 and TRBJ2-1; D is unresolved. The CDR3 has 13 amino acids. The germline gives CDR1 MNHEY, CDR2 SMNVEV (reference sequence). V was shortened by 6 bases and J by 7 bases, with 13 bases between the two germline ends. This CDR3 reads CASSRASQNEQFF. In nucleotides, the CDR3 is TGTGCCAGCAGCCGGGCCTCGCAAAATGAGCAGTTCTTC.

This clonotype showed up just a few times. The rearrangement links TRBV20-1 to TRBJ2-7; D may be TRBD1 or TRBD2 (5 bases each). Looked up from germline, CDR1 is DFQATT and CDR2 is SNEGSKA (reference sequence). V dropped 5 bases and J dropped 4 bases, with 21 bases sitting between them. The CDR3 has 15 residues. CDR3 bases: TGCAGTGCTCTCCGGGACCCCTCAAGGTCGTACGAGCAGTACTTC. It specifies CSALRDPSRSYEQYF.

The chain recombines TRBV7-2 with TRBJ1-5; a weak D match, TRBD1 (6 bases). The CDR3 totals 14 residues. Germline V gives CDR1 SGHTA, CDR2 FQGNSA. Trimming stripped 2 bases from V and 8 bases from J, with 13 bases between. CDR3 coding DNA: TGTGCCAGCAGCTTACGGGGGCGCAGGGAGCCCCAGCATTTT. It codes for CASSLRGRREPQHF.

This chain joins TRBV2 and TRBJ2-2; D is tentatively TRBD1 or TRBD2 (5 bases each). The V end was cut by 6 bases, the J end by 4 bases, with 15 bases between. This CDR3 is 15 amino acids long. Germline CDR1 and CDR2: SNHLY and FYNNEI. The CDR3 DNA sequence: TGTGCCAGCAGGGCGAGGGGATGGGGCACCGGGGAGCTGTTTTTT. Protein product: CASRARGWGTGELFF. Drawing the rest from reference TRBV2 and TRBJ2-2, the complete variable domain is EPEVTQTPSHQVTQMGQEVILRCVPISNHLYFYWYRQILGQKVEFLVSFYNNEISEKSEIFDDQFSVERPDGSNFTLKIRSTKLEDSAMYFCASRARGWGTGELFFGEGSRLTVL.

The chain couples TRBV10-3 to TRBJ1-4, with unresolved D. V dropped 6 bases and J dropped 0 bases, with 14 bases sitting between them. Germline V gene data show CDR1 as ENHRY and CDR2 as SYGVKD. This CDR3 has 16 amino acids. The CDR3, as DNA: TGTGCCATCAGCCCGACGGGCGCCTCAACTAATGAAAAACTGTTTTTT. Amino acid sequence: CAISPTGASTNEKLFF.

This clonotype was observed a handful of times. The chain combines TRBV6-1 with TRBJ2-5; 9 bases align to TRBD1. Germline values: CDR1 MNHNS, CDR2 SASEGT. The V segment lost 5 bases and the J segment 2 bases; nucleotides outside the gene matches: 6. The CDR3 sequence is 15 residues long. The CDR3 here is CASSLGTGKQETQYF. The CDR3 coding sequence is TGTGCCAGCAGTCTCGGGACAGGGAAACAAGAGACCCAGTACTTC.

The chain carries TRBV25-1 and TRBJ2-1; TRBD2 matches 9 bases. Germline lookup yields CDR1 MGHDK and CDR2 SYGVNS. The trim removed 3 bases at V and 7 bases at J, leaving 7 bases unmatched. The CDR3 consists of 15 residues. The CDR3: CASSEAGGPENEQFF. The CDR3 DNA follows: TGTGCCAGCAGTGAGGCGGGGGGGCCTGAAAATGAGCAGTTCTTC.

This clonotype was seen only a few times. The genes are TRBV6-1 and TRBJ2-3; TRBD2 agrees at 9 bases. Per the germline V gene, CDR1 is MNHNS and CDR2 is SASEGT. V trimming: 0 bases; J trimming: 4 bases; junction bases outside the gene matches: 8. The CDR3 is made up of 17 amino acids. The CDR3 is CASSEASGGLSSDTQYF. The CDR3 coding sequence is TGTGCCAGCAGTGAAGCAAGCGGGGGGCTTAGTTCAGATACGCAGTATTTT.

The table lists this clonotype with a few counts. The V gene is TRBV10-1, the J gene TRBJ2-2; no reliable D call. Germline V gene lookup returns CDR1 WNHNN and CDR2 SYGVQD (reference sequence). Trimming cost V 0 bases and J 4 bases, with 3 bases left between them. There are 13 residues in the CDR3. The CDR3 nucleotides are TGCGCCAGCAGTGAGTCCGGCACCGGGGAGCTGTTTTTT. This encodes CASSESGTGELFF.

This clonotype was counted only a few times. The chain employs TRBV2 and TRBJ1-1, with D possibly TRBD1 on 6 matching bases. V was trimmed by 6 bases and J by 10 bases, leaving 15 bases between them. Germline CDR1 and CDR2: SNHLY and FYNNEI. The CDR3 extends over 12 amino acids. CDR3 nucleotide sequence: TGTGCCAGCAGGGAGACAGGTATCGGAGCTTTCTTT. Translated, it gives CASRETGIGAFF. Complete variable domain (other parts from reference TRBV2 and TRBJ1-1): EPEVTQTPSHQVTQMGQEVILRCVPISNHLYFYWYRQILGQKVEFLVSFYNNEISEKSEIFDDQFSVERPDGSNFTLKIRSTKLEDSAMYFCASRETGIGAFFGQGTRLTVV.

In its sample, this clonotype was seen once. The chain employs TRBV20-1 and TRBJ2-1, with 10 nucleotides matching TRBD2. Germline trimming cut 5 bases from V and 0 bases from J; bases unmatched to any gene: 7. This CDR3 comprises 16 residues. Germline V gene data show CDR1 as DFQATT and CDR2 as SNEGSKA (reference sequence). The CDR3 DNA is TGCAGTGCTCAAAGCGGGGGGGTTACCTCCTACAATGAGCAGTTCTTC. Encoded protein: CSAQSGGVTSYNEQFF.

This clonotype turned up a few times. CDR3 in amino acids: CASSEVGAPYEQYF. The CDR3 DNA sequence: TGTGCCAGCAGTGAAGTCGGAGCCCCCTACGAGCAGTACTTC. This chain joins TRBV6-1 and TRBJ2-7; D call uncertain. The CDR3 sequence is 14 residues long. Germline V gene lookup returns CDR1 MNHNS and CDR2 SASEGT. V was shortened by 1 base and J by 2 bases, with 9 bases between the two germline ends.

The rearrangement uses TRBV7-3 and TRBJ2-1, with TRBD1 matching over 7 bases. This CDR3 has 17 residues. Trimming took 3 bases from V and 5 from J; bases not matched to a gene: 13. Germline CDR1 SGHTA, CDR2 FQGTGA. The CDR3 bases are TGTGCCAGCAGCTTCCGCGGAGCCGGGACAGCCGACAATGAGCAGTTCTTC. The encoded protein is CASSFRGAGTADNEQFF.

The chain uses TRBV14 and TRBJ1-6, with D hard to call. Germline V gene sequence: CDR1 SGHDN, CDR2 FVKESK. Deletions cut 0 bases from V and 10 bases from J, with 7 bases between. The CDR3 is 13 residues long. CDR3 sequence reads: CASSQDRVSPLHF. CDR3 bases: TGTGCCAGCAGCCAAGATAGGGTATCACCCCTCCACTTT.

The count of this clonotype is one. V usage is TRBV5-1 and J usage is TRBJ1-1; 12 positions match TRBD1. Trimming took 4 bases from V and 5 from J; bases not matched to a gene: 6. Germline V gene data show CDR1 as SGHRS and CDR2 as YFSETQ. This CDR3 spans 15 amino acids. CDR3 loop: CASSVGTGGITEAFF. The CDR3 region has the DNA TGCGCCAGCAGCGTAGGGACAGGGGGCATAACTGAAGCTTTCTTT. The full variable domain, its missing parts supplied by reference TRBV5-1 and TRBJ1-1, is KAGVTQTPRYLIKTRGQQVTLSCSPISGHRSVSWYQQTPGQGLQFLFEYFSETQRNKGNFPGRFSGRQFSNSRSEMNVSTLELGDSALYLCASSVGTGGITEAFFGQGTRLTVV.

Of note for this clonotype: Germline and junction disagree at one end, which may indicate a read error. The chain has TRBV7-7 and TRBJ2-2, with 9 positions matching TRBD1. The V gene's germline CDR1 is SSHAT and CDR2 FNYEAQ (reference sequence). The CDR3 is 15 residues long. Written as DNA, the CDR3 is TGTGCTAGCAGCGCAGGGACAGGGACCACCGGGGAGCTGTTTTTT. Amino acid sequence: CASSAGTGTTGELFF.